A selection of T cell receptor beta chains follows, all from one sample in a study of CD4 T cells in relation to SARS-CoV-2 and coronaviruses. Their cognate antigens are unknown. Generated by immunoSEQ multiplex PCR, the TCRdb table keeps only in-frame clones and is missing some. Of 35,000 to 45,000 clones listed, roughly 80% were seen once; the top ten hold 6% to 8%. Sequenced sample: naive CD4+ T cells from PBMCs, cultured in vitro. The receptors stem from an adult with COVID-19. CDR3s include the opening cysteine and the closing phenylalanine or tryptophan. The D gene is left open where the match is weak. Some rows have no size entry. The others give once, few or many, or a class for an expanded clone.

>TRBV11-3|TRBJ1-2|NA|NA
CASRCLGTGNGYTF
TGTGCCAGCAGATGTCTCGGGACGGGGAATGGCTACACCTTC
>TRBV7-2|TRBJ1-2|once|NA
CASSSQTGLYGYTF
TGTGCCAGCAGCTCCCAGACAGGTCTCTATGGCTACACCTTC
>TRBV18|TRBJ2-7|NA|NA
CASSPQGLAYEQYF
TGTGCCAGCTCACCACAGGGGTTGGCCTACGAGCAGTACTTC
>TRBV24-1|TRBJ1-5|NA|NA
CATGDAAANQPQHF
TGTGCCACCGGAGACGCTGCGGCGAATCAGCCCCAGCATTTT
>TRBV6-5|TRBJ1-1|NA|NA
CASSRTEFMNTEAFF
TGTGCCAGCAGTAGGACAGAATTTATGAACACTGAAGCTTTCTTT
>TRBV10-3|TRBJ1-3|NA|TRBD1
CATADRLVGNTIYF
TGTGCCACCGCGGACAGGCTAGTAGGAAACACCATATATTTT
>TRBV3-1/TRBV3-2|TRBJ2-3|NA|TRBD2
CASSQDLLAGGPTDTQYF
TGTGCCAGCAGCCAAGATCTCCTAGCGGGAGGCCCCACGGATACGCAGTATTTT
>TRBV24-1|TRBJ2-1|NA|NA
CATSDRELRRGGEQFF
TGTGCCACCAGTGATAGGGAGCTTCGTCGGGGTGGGGAGCAGTTCTTC
>TRBV30|TRBJ1-1|once|NA
CAWSPGGTEAFF
TGTGCCTGGAGTCCTGGGGGCACTGAAGCTTTCTTT
>TRBV11-3|TRBJ1-6|few|NA
CASSFDSANSPLHF
TGTGCCAGCAGCTTTGATTCCGCAAATTCACCCCTCCACTTT
>TRBV12-3/TRBV12-4|TRBJ1-3|NA|NA
CASSRGNTIYF
TGTGCCAGCAGTAGAGGAAACACCATATATTTT
>TRBV6-4|TRBJ2-1|NA|NA
CASSMSGEGNEQFF
TGTGCCAGCAGTATGTCAGGGGAAGGCAATGAGCAGTTCTTC
>TRBV2|TRBJ2-3|NA|NA
CASLRESTDTQYF
TGTGCCAGCTTACGGGAGAGCACAGATACGCAGTATTTT
>TRBV24-1|TRBJ2-3|NA|TRBD1
CATSRGQGISDTQYF
TGTGCCACCAGCCGGGGACAGGGGATATCAGATACGCAGTATTTT
>TRBV25-1|TRBJ2-3|NA|NA
CASSEFRSGSSTDTQYF
TGTGCCAGCAGTGAATTTCGTAGCGGCTCTAGCACAGATACGCAGTATTTT
>TRBV13|TRBJ2-7|NA|TRBD2
CASSPGLAGENEQYF
TGTGCCAGCAGCCCAGGACTAGCGGGAGAAAATGAGCAGTACTTC
>TRBV7-8|TRBJ2-1|NA|NA
CASSLGTYPRRQFF
TGTGCCAGCAGCTTAGGTACGTATCCCCGTCGGCAGTTCTTC
>TRBV9|TRBJ2-2|NA|NA
CASSQSGRRGGELFF
TGTGCCAGCAGCCAATCTGGGAGGAGAGGCGGGGAGCTGTTTTTT
>TRBV2|TRBJ1-1|NA|NA
CASRRDLNTEAFF
TGTGCCAGCAGAAGAGATTTAAACACTGAAGCTTTCTTT
>TRBV27|TRBJ2-7|once|TRBD2
CASSLSSLAGRPYEQYF
TGTGCCAGCAGTTTATCGAGCCTAGCGGGACGCCCCTACGAGCAGTACTTC
>TRBV7-9|TRBJ2-7|few|NA
CASSPLESREQYF
TGTGCCAGCAGCCCCCTAGAGTCTCGTGAGCAGTACTTC
>TRBV28|TRBJ1-2|NA|NA
CASSLSHYGYTF
TGTGCCAGCAGTCTATCCCATTATGGCTACACCTTC
>TRBV24-1|TRBJ2-7|NA|NA
CATSDLGRGADKAYEQYF
TGTGCCACCAGTGATTTGGGTAGAGGAGCAGATAAGGCCTACGAGCAGTACTTC
>TRBV6-5|TRBJ2-2|NA|TRBD2
CASSRLAGVGGELFF
TGTGCCAGCAGTAGACTAGCGGGAGTAGGCGGGGAGCTGTTTTTT
>TRBV30|TRBJ1-2|NA|NA
CAWSVRLTANYGYTF
TGTGCCTGGAGTGTACGGCTGACAGCTAACTATGGCTACACCTTC
>TRBV24-1|TRBJ2-1|NA|TRBD2
CATSDSSHGRPLYNEQFF
TGTGCCACCAGTGATTCCTCTCACGGGAGGCCCTTGTACAATGAGCAGTTCTTC
>TRBV29-1|TRBJ1-2|NA|NA
CSALATGPYGYTF
TGCAGCGCTCTCGCCACAGGGCCCTATGGCTACACCTTC
>TRBV30|TRBJ1-6|NA|NA
CAWRDAPRRSPLHF
TGTGCCTGGAGGGACGCTCCTCGGCGGTCACCCCTCCACTTT
>TRBV2|TRBJ2-3|NA|NA
CASRVAEGTDTQYF
TGTGCCAGCAGAGTAGCGGAGGGCACAGATACGCAGTATTTT
>TRBV10-3|TRBJ2-2|NA|NA
CAISEWERTGELFF
TGTGCCATCAGTGAGTGGGAGCGCACCGGGGAGCTGTTTTTT
>TRBV9|TRBJ2-1|NA|TRBD2
CASSLAGVVLREQFF
TGTGCCAGCAGCCTAGCGGGAGTGGTACTTCGAGAGCAGTTCTTC
>TRBV5-6|TRBJ2-3|NA|NA
CASSLRGVGTDTQYF
TGTGCCAGCAGCTTAAGGGGTGTTGGCACAGATACGCAGTATTTT
>TRBV6-5|TRBJ1-5|once|NA
CASSRRQSNQPQHF
TGTGCCAGCAGTCGCCGACAGAGCAATCAGCCCCAGCATTTT
>TRBV5-1|TRBJ1-1|NA|NA
CASRGERNTEAFF
TGCGCCAGCAGGGGAGAAAGGAACACTGAAGCTTTCTTT
>TRBV30|TRBJ2-3|NA|NA
CAWSEADTQYF
TGTGCCTGGAGTGAGGCAGATACGCAGTATTTT
>TRBV29-1|TRBJ2-7|NA|NA
CSVESRVLGYEQYF
TGCAGCGTTGAGAGTAGGGTCTTGGGCTACGAGCAGTACTTC
>TRBV5-1|TRBJ1-1|NA|NA
CASSPDSLNTEAFF
TGCGCCAGCAGCCCGGACAGTTTGAACACTGAAGCTTTCTTT
>TRBV28|TRBJ2-3|NA|NA
CASRSQSDTQYF
TGTGCCAGCAGGTCCCAGTCAGATACGCAGTATTTT
>TRBV7-2|TRBJ1-1|NA|NA
CASSYRGGNTEAFF
TGTGCCAGCAGCTACCGAGGGGGAAACACTGAAGCTTTCTTT
>TRBV2|TRBJ1-1|NA|NA
CASEKDRFETEAFF
TGTGCCAGCGAAAAAGACCGGTTTGAGACTGAAGCTTTCTTT
>TRBV11-2|TRBJ2-1|NA|TRBD2
CASSSGLAGVRRNEQFF
TGTGCCAGCAGCTCTGGACTAGCGGGGGTTCGGCGCAATGAGCAGTTCTTC
>TRBV7-9|TRBJ1-5|NA|NA
CASSLAGDTGSPQHF
TGTGCCAGCAGCTTAGCCGGGGACACCGGCAGTCCCCAGCATTTT
>TRBV7-2|TRBJ2-5|NA|TRBD1
CASKGQGGGETQYF
TGTGCCAGCAAGGGACAGGGGGGCGGGGAGACCCAGTACTTC
>TRBV2|TRBJ2-7|NA|TRBD1
CASSINRDRGIIDYYEQYF
TGTGCCAGCAGCATAAACCGGGACAGGGGCATCATTGACTACTACGAGCAGTACTTC
>TRBV15|TRBJ1-3|NA|NA
CATSRTHTGNTIYF
TGTGCCACCAGCAGAACCCACACTGGAAACACCATATATTTT
>TRBV6-5|TRBJ1-2|once|NA
CASTVPGAFPGYTF
TGTGCCAGCACTGTGCCAGGGGCTTTCCCGGGCTACACCTTC
>TRBV30|TRBJ2-3|NA|NA
CAWSSASSTDTQYF
TGTGCCTGGAGTAGCGCTTCTAGCACAGATACGCAGTATTTT
>TRBV27|TRBJ1-2|few|TRBD1
CATRDRLLTNYGYTF
TGTGCCACACGGGACAGACTATTGACTAACTATGGCTACACCTTC
>TRBV6-5|TRBJ2-7|NA|NA
CASSRALTYEQYF
TGTGCCAGCAGTCGGGCCCTCACCTACGAGCAGTACTTC
>TRBV6-1|TRBJ2-1|NA|NA
CASSEVPSYNEQFF
TGTGCCAGCAGTGAAGTTCCTAGCTACAATGAGCAGTTCTTC
>TRBV5-1|TRBJ2-7|NA|TRBD2
CASSLVPGGVEQYF
TGCGCCAGCAGCTTGGTACCGGGAGGGGTAGAGCAGTACTTC
>TRBV10-2|TRBJ2-3|NA|NA
CASSERISTDTQYF
TGCGCCAGCAGTGAGCGGATCAGCACAGATACGCAGTATTTT
>TRBV6-4|TRBJ1-3|NA|NA
CARIRRDGNTIYF
TGTGCCAGGATCCGGCGGGACGGAAACACCATATATTTT